This TCR beta chain was observed in a study of OX40 agonist ivuxolimab in advanced cancers. The wider study: Every patient in dose escalation had hepatocellular carcinoma, melanoma, renal cell or head and neck cancer.

The CDR3 runs 19 residues. The germline V gene encodes CDR1 MGHRA and CDR2 YSYEKL. J gave up 0 bases and V 1 base, and 5 bases lay outside the gene matches. With baseline, cycle 4 day 1, and cycle 7 day 1 as timepoints, blood was sampled. Only in-frame clones appear in the TCRdb table, and some are missing; sequencing was by immunoSEQ multiplex PCR. Of under 45,000 clones detected, approximately 86% appear once; the ten largest clones hold about 40%. V usage is TRBV4-1 and J usage is TRBJ2-1; 14 bases agree with TRBD2. The sample in question was CD4+ or CD8+ T cells sorted from blood, obtained in a trial of the OX40 agonist ivuxolimab. The receptor was derived from an adult with an advanced solid tumor such as melanoma, head and neck, liver or kidney cancer. The CDR3 spells CASSQGLAGGPSSYNEQFF. The CDR3 DNA reads TGCGCCAGCAGCCAAGGACTAGCGGGAGGGCCGTCCTCCTACAATGAGCAGTTCTTC.